This T cell receptor beta chain was captured in a study of blood T cell repertoires in COVID-19. Sequenced by immunoSEQ multiplex PCR; TCRdb stores in-frame clones only, minus some. In the table there are about 79,000 clones, 75% to 90% of which are singletons. The sequenced sample was peripheral blood. The clonotype originates from a man between 65 and 85 years old with active or convalescent COVID-19.

The CDR3 coding sequence is TGTGCCAGCAGTTTATTCCCGGACAGCGAGCAGTACTTC. This sequence encodes CASSLFPDSEQYF. This chain connects TRBV27 to TRBJ2-7; the D gene is possibly TRBD1 (6 bases). Germline CDR1 reads MNHEY; CDR2 reads SMNVEV (reference sequence). The length of the CDR3 is 13 residues. The germline V and J ends were trimmed by 1 base and 6 bases, with 10 bases remaining between them.